One and the same sample provided the 4 T cell receptor beta chains below, sequenced in a study of cytomegalovirus exposure and HLA in healthy donors (dated 2017 in TCRdb). Libraries were prepared through the immunoSEQ multiplex PCR assay. The multiplex PCR relied on a mix of 60 forward primers for TCR Vbeta segments and 13 reverse primers for TCR Jbeta segments. TCRdb holds this immuneACCESS table with in-frame rearrangements only. Some clones are missing; in checked studies, unresolved V genes explain under half, and the rest has no known cause. This sample gives 170,000 or so clones in total; 70% to 90% of them show up just once. About 2.2% of the sample is taken by the ten largest. Input material: PBMCs. The receptors come from a woman in her twenties or thirties in good health and CMV-seronegative.

This chain links TRBV28 with TRBJ2-2; D is undetermined. V lost 5 bases and J 0 bases, leaving 7 bases between the germline ends. CDR3 length equals 14 residues. Germline V gene data show CDR1 as MDHEN and CDR2 as SYDVKM. The CDR3 DNA sequence: TGTGCCAGCAGTCCACAGACGAACACCGGGGAGCTGTTTTTT. Encoded protein: CASSPQTNTGELFF. The full variable domain, in which reference TRBV28 and TRBJ2-2 provide the parts outside the CDR3, is DVKVTQSSRYLVKRTGEKVFLECVQDMDHENMFWYRQDPGLGLRLIYFSYDVKMKEKGDIPEGYSVSREKKERFSLILESASTNQTSMYLCASSPQTNTGELFFGEGSRLTVL.

J is TRBJ2-1 and V is TRBV30; 8 bases are a match to TRBD2. The V segment lost 3 bases and the J segment 8 bases; nucleotides outside the gene matches: 15. CDR3 length: 16 amino acids. The V gene's germline CDR1 is GTSNPN and CDR2 SVGIG (reference sequence). CDR3 loop: CAWRPPGAGGDDEQFF. CDR3 nucleotide sequence: TGTGCCTGGAGGCCCCCGGGTGCGGGAGGCGATGATGAGCAGTTCTTC. The complete variable domain, with remaining parts taken from reference TRBV30 and TRBJ2-1, reads SQTIHQWPATLVQPVGSPLSLECTVEGTSNPNLYWYRQAAGRGLQLLFYSVGIGQISSEVPQNLSASRPQDRQFILSSKKLLLSDSGFYLCAWRPPGAGGDDEQFFGPGTRLTVL.

V is TRBV18 and J is TRBJ2-3; D possibly corresponds to TRBD1 (6 bases). This CDR3 spans 15 amino acids. Germline V gene data show CDR1 as KGHSH and CDR2 as LQKENI. Between the trimmed V and J ends, which lost 2 bases and 0 bases, there was a span of 9 bases. The CDR3 DNA sequence: TGTGCCAGCTCACCAGGAACAGGGAGCACAGATACGCAGTATTTT. It codes for CASSPGTGSTDTQYF.

The chain employs TRBV19 and TRBJ2-6; the D gene is possibly TRBD2 (5 bases). The CDR3 runs to 18 residues. Per the germline V gene, CDR1 is LNHDA and CDR2 is SQIVND (reference sequence). V dropped 3 bases and J dropped 0 bases, with 15 bases sitting between them. The CDR3: CASSIRDHELSGANVLTF. The DNA of the CDR3 is TGTGCCAGTAGTATCCGGGATCACGAACTCTCTGGGGCCAACGTCCTGACTTTC. The complete variable domain, with remaining parts taken from reference TRBV19 and TRBJ2-6, reads DGGITQSPKYLFRKEGQNVTLSCEQNLNHDAMYWYRQDPGQGLRLIYYSQIVNDFQKGDIAEGYSVSREKKESFPLTVTSAQKNPTAFYLCASSIRDHELSGANVLTFGAGSRLTVL.